Ten or more counts support the clone carrying this T cell receptor (beta chain). Its antigen is still unknown. CDR3 size: 16 residues. Trimming cost V 4 bases and J 4 bases, with 19 bases left between them. The data originate from a study of T-cell memory formation after mild COVID-19. At the level of the study: TCR clusters largely stayed donor specific. Overall study findings and caveats: Among contracting clones, CD4+ were mainly CM/EM and CD8+ enriched in EMRA.

Employing constant-segment primers, 5'RACE generated TCR alpha and TCR beta cDNA libraries bearing sample barcodes and UMIs. TCRdb re-derived calls from the 5' RACE reads in MiXCR, one entry per CDR3 protein. This table has 13,000 to 15,000 distinct CDR3 sequences, roughly 20% appearing once. The source material was PBMCs or a T cell subset sorted from them (not recorded which). The V and J genes are TRBV12-3 or TRBV12-4 and TRBJ1-1, with a tentative D call TRBD1 (5 bases). This sequence originates from an adult woman who had mild COVID-19 (a few samples of this study predate the infection). Cell type and time point are not known. The CDR3 region is CASSWGGPGEGTEAFF. The CDR3 nucleotides read TGTGCCAGCAGTTGGGGCGGCCCAGGTGAAGGCACTGAAGCTTTCTTT.